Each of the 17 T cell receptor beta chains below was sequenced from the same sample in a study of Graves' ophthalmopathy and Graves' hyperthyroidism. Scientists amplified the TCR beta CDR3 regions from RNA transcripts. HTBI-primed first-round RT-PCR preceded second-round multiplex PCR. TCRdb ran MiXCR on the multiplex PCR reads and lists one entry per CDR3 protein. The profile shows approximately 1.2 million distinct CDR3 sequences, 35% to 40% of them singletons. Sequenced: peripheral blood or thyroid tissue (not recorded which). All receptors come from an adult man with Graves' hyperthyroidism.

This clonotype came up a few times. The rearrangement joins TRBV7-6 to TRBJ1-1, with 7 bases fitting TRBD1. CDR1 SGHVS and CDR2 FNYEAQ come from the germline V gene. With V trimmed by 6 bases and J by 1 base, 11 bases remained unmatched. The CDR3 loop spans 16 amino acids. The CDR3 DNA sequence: TGTGCCAGCAGTCCCAAAACACGACAGGGGAACACTGAAGCTTTCTTT. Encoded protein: CASSPKTRQGNTEAFF. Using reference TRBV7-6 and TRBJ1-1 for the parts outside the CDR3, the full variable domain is GAGVSQSPRYKVTKRGQDVALRCDPISGHVSLYWYRQALGQGPEFLTYFNYEAQQDKSGLPNDRFSAERPEGSISTLTIQRTEQRDSAMYRCASSPKTRQGNTEAFFGQGTRLTVV.

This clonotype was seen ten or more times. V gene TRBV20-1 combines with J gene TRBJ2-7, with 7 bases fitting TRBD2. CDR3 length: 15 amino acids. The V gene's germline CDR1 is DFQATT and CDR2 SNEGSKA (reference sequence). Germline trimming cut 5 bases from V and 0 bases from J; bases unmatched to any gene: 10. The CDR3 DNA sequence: TGCAGTGCTCCTCTAGCGGAACGTAGCTCCTACGAGCAGTACTTC. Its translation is CSAPLAERSSYEQYF.

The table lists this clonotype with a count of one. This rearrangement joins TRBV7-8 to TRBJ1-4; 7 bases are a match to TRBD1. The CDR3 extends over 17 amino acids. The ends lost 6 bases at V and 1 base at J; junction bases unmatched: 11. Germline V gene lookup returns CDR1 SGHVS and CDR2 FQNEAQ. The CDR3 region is CASRVTGTDLTNEKLFF. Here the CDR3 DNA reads TGTGCCAGCAGGGTCACCGGGACAGACCTAACTAATGAAAAACTGTTTTTT. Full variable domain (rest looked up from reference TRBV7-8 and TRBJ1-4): GAGVSQSPRYKVAKRGQDVALRCDPISGHVSLFWYQQALGQGPEFLTYFQNEAQLDKSGLPSDRFFAERPEGSVSTLKIQRTQQEDSAVYLCASRVTGTDLTNEKLFFGSGTQLSVL.

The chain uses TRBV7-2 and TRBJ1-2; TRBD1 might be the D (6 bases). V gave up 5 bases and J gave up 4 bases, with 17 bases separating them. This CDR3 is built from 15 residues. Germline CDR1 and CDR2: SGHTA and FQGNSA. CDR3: CASSDARGDGYGYTF. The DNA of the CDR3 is TGTGCCAGCAGCGACGCCAGGGGCGACGGCTATGGCTACACCTTC.

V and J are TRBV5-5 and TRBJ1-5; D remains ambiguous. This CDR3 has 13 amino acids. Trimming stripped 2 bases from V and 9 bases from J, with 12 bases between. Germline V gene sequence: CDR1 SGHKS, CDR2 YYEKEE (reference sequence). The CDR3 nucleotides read TGTGCCAGCAGCTTCGAAGGTTTACCGCCCCAGCATTTT. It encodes CASSFEGLPPQHF.

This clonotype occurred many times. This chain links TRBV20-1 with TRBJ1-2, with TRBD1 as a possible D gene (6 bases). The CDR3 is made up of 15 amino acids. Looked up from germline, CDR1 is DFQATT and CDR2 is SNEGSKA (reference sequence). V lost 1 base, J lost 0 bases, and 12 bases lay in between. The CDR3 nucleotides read TGCAGTGCTAGAGTGCAGGGGCGGGCTAACTATGGCTACACCTTC. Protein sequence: CSARVQGRANYGYTF.

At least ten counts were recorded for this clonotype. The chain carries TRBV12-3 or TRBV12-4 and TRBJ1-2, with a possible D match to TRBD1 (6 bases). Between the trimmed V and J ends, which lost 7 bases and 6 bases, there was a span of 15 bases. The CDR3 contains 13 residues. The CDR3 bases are TGTGCCAGCAACCAGCCGGGACAAGATGGCTACACCTTC. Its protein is CASNQPGQDGYTF.

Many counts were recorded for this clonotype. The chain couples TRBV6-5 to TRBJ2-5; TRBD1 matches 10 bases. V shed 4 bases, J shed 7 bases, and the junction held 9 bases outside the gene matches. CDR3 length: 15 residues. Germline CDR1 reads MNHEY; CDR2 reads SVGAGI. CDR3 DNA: TGTGCCAGCAGTTTCATCCGACAGGGGGCCAGGACCCAGTACTTC. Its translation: CASSFIRQGARTQYF.

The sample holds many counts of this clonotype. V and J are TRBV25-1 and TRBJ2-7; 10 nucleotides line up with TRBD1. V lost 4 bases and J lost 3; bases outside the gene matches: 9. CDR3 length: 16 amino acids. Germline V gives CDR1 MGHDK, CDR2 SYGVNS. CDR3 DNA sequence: TGTGCCAGCAGTGCGCACCCCGGGACAGGGGACTACGAGCAGTACTTC. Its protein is CASSAHPGTGDYEQYF.

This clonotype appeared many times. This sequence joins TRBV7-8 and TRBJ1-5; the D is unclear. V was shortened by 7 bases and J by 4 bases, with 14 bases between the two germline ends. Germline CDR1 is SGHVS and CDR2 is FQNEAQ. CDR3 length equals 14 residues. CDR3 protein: CASTQDGSNQPQHF. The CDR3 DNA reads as TGTGCCAGCACCCAGGACGGAAGTAATCAGCCCCAGCATTTT.

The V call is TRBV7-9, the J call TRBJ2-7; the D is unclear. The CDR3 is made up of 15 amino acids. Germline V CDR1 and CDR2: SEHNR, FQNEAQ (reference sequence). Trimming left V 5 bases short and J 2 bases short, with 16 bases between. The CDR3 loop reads CASSNTVGRTYEQYF. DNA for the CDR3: TGTGCCAGCAGCAATACTGTTGGCAGGACCTACGAGCAGTACTTC.

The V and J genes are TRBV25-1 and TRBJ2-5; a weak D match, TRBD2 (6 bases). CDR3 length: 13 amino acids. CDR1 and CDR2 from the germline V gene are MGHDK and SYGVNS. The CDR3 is CAGDGGLQETQYF. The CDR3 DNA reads TGTGCGGGCGACGGAGGACTACAAGAGACCCAGTACTTC.

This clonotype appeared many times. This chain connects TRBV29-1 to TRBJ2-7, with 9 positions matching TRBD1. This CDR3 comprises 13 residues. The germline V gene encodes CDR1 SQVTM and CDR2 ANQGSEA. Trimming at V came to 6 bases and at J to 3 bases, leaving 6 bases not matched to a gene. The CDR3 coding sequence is TGCAGCGTAGGGACAGGGATGATCTACGAGCAGTACTTC. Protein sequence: CSVGTGMIYEQYF.

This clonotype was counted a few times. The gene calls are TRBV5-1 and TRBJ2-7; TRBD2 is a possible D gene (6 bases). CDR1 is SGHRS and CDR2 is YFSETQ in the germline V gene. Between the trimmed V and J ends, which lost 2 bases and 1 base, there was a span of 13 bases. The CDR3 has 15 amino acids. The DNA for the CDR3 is TGCGCCAGCAGCTTCGGCGGGGTACAGTCCTACGAGCAGTACTTC. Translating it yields CASSFGGVQSYEQYF.

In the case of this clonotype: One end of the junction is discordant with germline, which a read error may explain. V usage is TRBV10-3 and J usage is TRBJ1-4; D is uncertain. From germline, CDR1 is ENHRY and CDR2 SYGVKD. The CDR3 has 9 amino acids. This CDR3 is CAISEQLFF. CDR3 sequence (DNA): TGTGCCATCAGTGAACAACTGTTTTTT.

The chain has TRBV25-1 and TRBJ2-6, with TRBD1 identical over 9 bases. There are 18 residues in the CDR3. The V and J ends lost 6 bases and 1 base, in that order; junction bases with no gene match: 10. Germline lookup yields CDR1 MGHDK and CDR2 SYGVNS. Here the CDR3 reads CASSSTGTGTSGANVLTF. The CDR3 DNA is TGTGCCAGCAGCTCAACCGGGACAGGGACTTCTGGGGCCAACGTCCTGACTTTC.

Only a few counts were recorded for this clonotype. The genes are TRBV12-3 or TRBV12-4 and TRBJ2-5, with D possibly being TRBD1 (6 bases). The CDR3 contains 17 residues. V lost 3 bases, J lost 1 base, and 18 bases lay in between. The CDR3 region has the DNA TGTGCCAGCAGTTTTTACCCAACAGGGAGAAGCCAAGAGACCCAGTACTTC. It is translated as CASSFYPTGRSQETQYF.